One sample yielded the 16 T cell receptor beta chains listed below, sequenced in a study of cytomegalovirus exposure and HLA in healthy donors. The PCR had 60 Vbeta and 13 Jbeta primers. Produced via immunoSEQ multiplex PCR; TCRdb's table is partial and in-frame only. The data contain 200,000 or so clones, about 76% of them seen just once; the ten biggest clones take up around 0.38%. The source material was PBMCs. These receptors all stem from a male donor in good health and CMV-seropositive.

A few counts support this clone. This rearrangement joins TRBV7-2 to TRBJ2-2; 8 positions agree with TRBD2. CDR1 is SGHTA, CDR2 FQGNSA, per germline. J gave up 3 bases and V 3 bases, and 6 bases lay outside the gene matches. The CDR3 covers 16 residues. The CDR3 coding sequence is TGTGCCAGCAGCTTCCCGACTAGCGTGTACACCGGGGAGCTGTTTTTT. Its translation: CASSFPTSVYTGELFF.

This clone was picked up a small number of times. CDR3 residues: CASSPGRGSYEQYF. CDR3 nucleotides: TGTGCCAGCTCACCAGGCCGGGGCTCCTACGAGCAGTACTTC. V gene TRBV18 combines with J gene TRBJ2-7; D is perhaps TRBD2 (5 bases). Between the trimmed V and J ends, which lost 2 bases and 0 bases, there was a span of 8 bases. This CDR3 is 14 amino acids long. Germline loops: CDR1 KGHSH, CDR2 LQKENI. The whole variable domain, remainder taken from reference TRBV18 and TRBJ2-7, is NAGVMQNPRHLVRRRGQEARLRCSPMKGHSHVYWYRQLPEEGLKFMVYLQKENIIDESGMPKERFSAEFPKEGPSILRIQQVVRGDSAAYFCASSPGRGSYEQYFGPGTRLTVT.

The V gene is TRBV27, the J gene TRBJ2-3; TRBD1 is a possible D gene (8 bases). The germline V gene encodes CDR1 MNHEY and CDR2 SMNVEV (reference sequence). With 2 bases removed from V and 2 bases from J, the gap between germline ends came to 20 bases. The CDR3 runs 18 residues. The CDR3 region is CASSLGRGRGPFTDTQYF. CDR3 in DNA: TGTGCCAGCAGTTTAGGCAGGGGGCGGGGGCCTTTCACAGATACGCAGTATTTT.

CDR3 coding DNA: TGTGCCAGCAGCTCCCTCCGGGCCATAGCGGGCACAGATACGCAGTATTTT. Translated: CASSSLRAIAGTDTQYF. The chain has TRBV5-6 and TRBJ2-3; tentatively, D is TRBD2 (6 bases). This CDR3 is 17 amino acids long. The ends were cut back, 3 bases at V and 1 base at J, with 18 bases in the middle. Germline CDR1 and CDR2: SGHDT and YYEEEE.

This sequence joins TRBV5-1 and TRBJ2-7; 12 nucleotides match TRBD2. Germline V gene sequence: CDR1 SGHRS, CDR2 YFSETQ. V dropped 2 bases and J dropped 0; count of bases not matched to a gene: 6. This CDR3 contains 17 residues. The CDR3 bases are TGCGCCAGCAGCTTCGGGACTAGCGGGCGAATCTCCTACGAGCAGTACTTC. Translating gives CASSFGTSGRISYEQYF.

This clone came up once. The chain joins TRBV28 to TRBJ2-1; 8 positions agree with TRBD2. Unmatched junction bases numbered 6, after V lost 5 bases and J lost 3 bases. Germline CDR1 is MDHEN and CDR2 is SYDVKM. This CDR3 comprises 15 residues. This CDR3 is CASSPIAGYYNEQFF. The CDR3 DNA is TGTGCCAGCAGTCCGATAGCGGGGTACTACAATGAGCAGTTCTTC.

This chain connects TRBV6-1 to TRBJ2-7, with TRBD2 as a possible D gene (6 bases). Germline V gives CDR1 MNHNS, CDR2 SASEGT. Trimming cost V 8 bases and J 0 bases, with 11 bases left between them. The CDR3 runs to 13 residues. CDR3 residues: CASLAGGSYEQYF. The CDR3 DNA reads as TGTGCCAGCCTAGCCGGGGGCTCCTACGAGCAGTACTTC.

This clone has just a few counts. The chain employs TRBV9 and TRBJ2-3, with a possible D match to TRBD2 (7 bases). The V end was cut by 0 bases, the J end by 6 bases, with 20 bases between. Looked up from germline, CDR1 is SGDLS and CDR2 is YYNGEE. CDR3 size: 17 residues. Here the CDR3 DNA reads TGTGCCAGCAGCGTAGGAGGAGGGGGGGGAACAGCGGATACGCAGTATTTT. Translating it yields CASSVGGGGGTADTQYF.

The chain carries TRBV5-4 and TRBJ2-7, with 12 bases aligning to TRBD1. Trimming removed 4 bases from V and 8 bases from J; junction bases left unmatched: 19. The CDR3 covers 18 residues. Per germline, CDR1 SGHNT and CDR2 YYREEE (reference sequence). Here the CDR3 reads CASSPGTGGNGLARKQYF. Written as DNA, the CDR3 is TGTGCCAGCAGCCCAGGGACAGGGGGCAATGGTTTGGCGAGAAAGCAGTACTTC.

The chain joins TRBV7-3 to TRBJ1-3; D not certain. With 4 bases removed from V and 4 bases from J, the gap between germline ends came to 8 bases. This CDR3 comprises 13 residues. The germline V gene encodes CDR1 SGHTA and CDR2 FQGTGA. In nucleotides, the CDR3 is TGTGCCAGCAGCTCAGGCCCCGGAAACACCATATATTTT. Translation gives CASSSGPGNTIYF.

This clone appeared a few times. The chain recombines TRBV5-1 with TRBJ2-5; TRBD2 matches 8 bases. V trimming: 6 bases; J trimming: 1 base; junction bases outside the gene matches: 5. Germline V gene sequence: CDR1 SGHRS, CDR2 YFSETQ. The CDR3 has 14 residues. CDR3 bases: TGCGCCAGCACCCCCCGGGGGGGCCAAGAGACCCAGTACTTC. Protein sequence: CASTPRGGQETQYF.

This clone was found a few times. This sequence joins TRBV18 and TRBJ2-2, with 7 positions matching TRBD1. Trimming took 6 bases from V and 4 from J; bases not matched to a gene: 8. Looked up from germline, CDR1 is KGHSH and CDR2 is LQKENI. This CDR3 is 15 amino acids long. The CDR3 loop is CASSLGQVRTGELFF. The CDR3 DNA is TGTGCCAGCTCCCTCGGACAGGTCCGCACCGGGGAGCTGTTTTTT.

The chain carries TRBV6-5 and TRBJ2-4; the D gene is possibly TRBD1 (5 bases). Trimming took 8 bases from V and 5 from J, leaving 13 bases between them. This CDR3 comprises 13 residues. Germline assignment: CDR1 MNHEY and CDR2 SVGAGI. The DNA for the CDR3 is TGTGCCAGCGTACAGGCAGGACAAAACATTCAGTACTTC. This sequence encodes CASVQAGQNIQYF.

The chain links TRBV7-2 to TRBJ1-2, with 7 bases that match TRBD1. The CDR3 is made up of 13 amino acids. The germline CDR1 and CDR2 sequences are SGHTA and FQGNSA. V lost 1 base and J lost 7; bases outside the gene matches: 3. CDR3 residues: CASSLVQGSGYTF. CDR3 DNA sequence: TGTGCCAGCAGCTTAGTACAGGGGTCTGGCTACACCTTC.

This clone was counted between two and nine times. J is TRBJ2-3 and V is TRBV4-1; tentative D call: TRBD1 (7 bases). This CDR3 is built from 20 residues. The V gene's germline CDR1 is MGHRA and CDR2 YSYEKL. V was pared by 0 bases and J by 1 base, with 23 bases between. The CDR3 spells CASSQDSGGSPIDRTDTQYF. In DNA, the CDR3 is TGCGCCAGCAGCCAAGATTCAGGGGGGAGTCCCATCGACCGCACAGATACGCAGTATTTT.

The CDR3 reads CASSLALRTGQGLGEQFF. CDR3 nucleotide sequence: TGTGCCAGCAGCTTAGCCCTAAGAACCGGACAGGGCTTAGGTGAGCAGTTCTTC. The V call is TRBV7-6, the J call TRBJ2-1, with 8 bases lining up with TRBD1. The V and J ends lost 0 bases and 9 bases, in that order; junction bases with no gene match: 16. CDR1 and CDR2 from the germline V gene are SGHVS and FNYEAQ. The CDR3 has 18 amino acids.